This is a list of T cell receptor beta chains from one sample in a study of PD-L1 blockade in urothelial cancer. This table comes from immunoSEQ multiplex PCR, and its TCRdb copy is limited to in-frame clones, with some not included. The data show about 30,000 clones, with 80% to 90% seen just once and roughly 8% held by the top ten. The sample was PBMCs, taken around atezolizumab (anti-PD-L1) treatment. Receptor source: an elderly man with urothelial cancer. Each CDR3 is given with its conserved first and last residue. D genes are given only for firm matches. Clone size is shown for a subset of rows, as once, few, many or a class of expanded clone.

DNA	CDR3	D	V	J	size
TGTGCCAGCAGCCCCGACCAGGGGGGTGGAAACACCATATATTTT	CASSPDQGGGNTIYF	TRBD1	TRBV2	TRBJ1-3	once
TGCGCCAGCAGCCAAGATACTCGGGGAGATACGCAGTATTTT	CASSQDTRGDTQYF	.	TRBV4-3	TRBJ2-3	.
TGTGCCAGCAGTGAACGGAGGAGCACAGATACGCAGTATTTT	CASSERRSTDTQYF	.	TRBV2	TRBJ2-3	.
TGTGCCAGCAGCTTAGGTAGCAGGGAAGAGACCCAGTACTTC	CASSLGSREETQYF	.	TRBV5-4	TRBJ2-5	.
TGCGCCAGCAGCTCACTAGCGGGAGGATCTGGAAACATTCAGTACTTC	CASSSLAGGSGNIQYF	TRBD2	TRBV5-1	TRBJ2-4	.
TGTGCCTGGAGGGGAGGCAGGGACGGCTACACCTTC	CAWRGGRDGYTF	.	TRBV30	TRBJ1-2	.
TGTGCCAGCAGTTCCCAGGGTGGCACAGATACGCAGTATTTT	CASSSQGGTDTQYF	.	TRBV28	TRBJ2-3	.
TGTGCCAGCAGCTTGTCAGTGACAGGGGGCTACGAGCAGTACTTC	CASSLSVTGGYEQYF	TRBD1	TRBV5-8	TRBJ2-7	.
TGTGCCAGTAGTATAGTCAGGGGGCCCGGCACCGGGGAGCTGTTTTTT	CASSIVRGPGTGELFF	TRBD1	TRBV19	TRBJ2-2	.
TGCGCCAGCAGCTTGCCCGGGGGAGAGACCCAGTACTTC	CASSLPGGETQYF	.	TRBV5-1	TRBJ2-5	.
TGTGCCTGGAGTATATGGAGACCCGGGACAATCTACGAGCAGTACTTC	CAWSIWRPGTIYEQYF	.	TRBV30	TRBJ2-7	.
TGTGCCAGTAACAGGGACAGGGGAAACACCGGGGAGCTGTTTTTT	CASNRDRGNTGELFF	TRBD1	TRBV19	TRBJ2-2	.
TGTGCCAGCAGTCCCCTAGACCTCGCCACCGGGGAGCTGTTTTTT	CASSPLDLATGELFF	.	TRBV6-5	TRBJ2-2	.
TGTGCCAGCAGTGAAAATAGGAGGGCAGAAGCTTTCTTT	CASSENRRAEAFF	.	TRBV6-1	TRBJ1-1	once
TGCGCCAGCAGCTTGGCGCGGGGGGACACCATATATTTT	CASSLARGDTIYF	.	TRBV5-1	TRBJ1-3	.
TGCGCCAGCAGCTTGGGACTAGCGGGACCGAGCTCCTACAATGAGCAGTTCTTC	CASSLGLAGPSSYNEQFF	TRBD2	TRBV5-1	TRBJ2-1	few
TGTGCCAGCAGCTTGGGAGGGCCGGGCAATGAGCAGTTCTTC	CASSLGGPGNEQFF	TRBD2	TRBV11-3	TRBJ2-1	.
TGTGCTCAAGAGCAAGGGACTTACGAGCAGTACTTC	CAQEQGTYEQYF	.	TRBV30	TRBJ2-7	.
TGTGCCAGCAGCCCTAAGGGAGCGGGGCAGCCGAGCTCTGGAAACACCATATATTTT	CASSPKGAGQPSSGNTIYF	.	TRBV7-2	TRBJ1-3	.
TGTGCCAGCAGCTTAGACAGGGGAAATGGAAACACCATATATTTT	CASSLDRGNGNTIYF	TRBD1	TRBV7-8	TRBJ1-3	.
TGCGCCAGCAGCCATCTGAAGGACAGGGGGTTCAGGAACACTGAAGCTTTCTTT	CASSHLKDRGFRNTEAFF	TRBD1	TRBV4-1	TRBJ1-1	.
TGCGCCAGCAGCTTTTCCGGGACTAGCGGATACAATGAGCAGTTCTTC	CASSFSGTSGYNEQFF	TRBD2	TRBV5-1	TRBJ2-1	.
TGTGCCAGTAGTGCCGACGGGACAGGCGCCTACGAGCAGTACTTC	CASSADGTGAYEQYF	TRBD1	TRBV19	TRBJ2-7	once
TGTGCCAGCAGCTTGGCGGAAGGGGCGGTGGGCACAGATACGCAGTATTTT	CASSLAEGAVGTDTQYF	.	TRBV5-5	TRBJ2-3	.
TGTGCCAGCTCACCCGACAGGGGGAACTATGGCTACACCTTC	CASSPDRGNYGYTF	TRBD1	TRBV18	TRBJ1-2	.
TGTGCCAGCAGTTACCAACGACAGTCAACTAATGAAAAACTGTTTTTT	CASSYQRQSTNEKLFF	.	TRBV25-1	TRBJ1-4	.
TGCAGCGGATCGGGACTAGCGGGAGTACCAGATACGCAGTATTTT	CSGSGLAGVPDTQYF	TRBD2	TRBV29-1	TRBJ2-3	.
TGTGCCAGCAGTTTATTTGGGGCTCTACTAGCGGGAAACAATGAGCAGTTCTTC	CASSLFGALLAGNNEQFF	TRBD2	TRBV28	TRBJ2-1	.
TGTGCCAGCACCCCGTCGGGGGGCGCGTCCGGGGAGCTGTTTTTT	CASTPSGGASGELFF	.	TRBV6-5	TRBJ2-2	.
TGTGCCAGCAGCCTTTTCCTCGGAGGGAGCTCCTACAATGAGCAGTTCTTC	CASSLFLGGSSYNEQFF	.	TRBV11-2	TRBJ2-1	.
TGTGCCAGCAGCGGATGGGGGCGCATCCCCAATGAGCAGTTCTTC	CASSGWGRIPNEQFF	.	TRBV9	TRBJ2-1	few
TGTGCCAGTAGTGCCACCCGTGCAGGACTAGCGGACCCTCGGGGGATTTACAATGAGCAGTTCTTC	CASSATRAGLADPRGIYNEQFF	TRBD2	TRBV19	TRBJ2-1	once
TGTGCCAGCAGTTTAAGCGGGACAGGGCCAAATGAAAAACTGTTTTTT	CASSLSGTGPNEKLFF	TRBD1	TRBV28	TRBJ1-4	.
TGTGCCAGCAGTGAAGGCGGTACCCGCACAGATACGCAGTATTTT	CASSEGGTRTDTQYF	.	TRBV2	TRBJ2-3	.
TGCGCCAGCAGCTTGGAAGGGGCCAAAGAGACCCAGTACTTC	CASSLEGAKETQYF	.	TRBV5-1	TRBJ2-5	.
TGTGCCAGCAGGGGACAGGCGGCATCCTACGAGCAGTACTTC	CASRGQAASYEQYF	TRBD1	TRBV27	TRBJ2-7	.
TGCAGTGCCCGAGAATACGGGGAGCTGTTTTTT	CSAREYGELFF	.	TRBV20-1	TRBJ2-2	.
TGTGCCATCAGTGAATCAGCGGGAGGGTGGAGCGGGGAGCTGTTTTTT	CAISESAGGWSGELFF	TRBD2	TRBV10-3	TRBJ2-2	.
TGTGCCAGCATAGGGGAAGCCCAGTACTTC	CASIGEAQYF	.	TRBV28	TRBJ2-5	.
TGTGCCAGCAGCCTCGGTGGGAGTGGTCGAGAGACCCAGTACTTC	CASSLGGSGRETQYF	.	TRBV7-2	TRBJ2-5	.
TGTGCCATCAGCCTACGGGGGGAGAACACTGAAGCTTTCTTT	CAISLRGENTEAFF	.	TRBV10-3	TRBJ1-1	.
TGTGCCATCACAGAGGGGGTGAACACTGAAGCTTTCTTT	CAITEGVNTEAFF	.	TRBV10-3	TRBJ1-1	.